A single sample gave rise to the 20 T cell receptor beta chains below, sequenced in a study of blood T cell repertoires in COVID-19. The method was immunoSEQ multiplex PCR; TCRdb's version includes in-frame clones alone and lacks a portion of them. Here the sample spans about 220,000 clones, roughly 76% being singletons. The sample consisted of peripheral blood. Receptors were obtained from a human donor in a cohort sampled during active COVID-19.

The V call is TRBV9, the J call TRBJ1-3; D gene uncertain. Looked up from germline, CDR1 is SGDLS and CDR2 is YYNGEE. V was shortened by 4 bases and J by 0 bases, with 14 bases between the two germline ends. The CDR3 is 16 residues long. The CDR3 sequence: CASSSGSFSSGNTIYF. CDR3 sequence (DNA): TGTGCCAGCAGCTCCGGGTCTTTTAGCTCTGGAAACACCATATATTTT.

A few counts support this clone. V usage is TRBV28 and J usage is TRBJ2-1; 8 nucleotides agree with TRBD2. CDR3 length equals 17 residues. Germline assignment: CDR1 MDHEN and CDR2 SYDVKM. Trimming removed 6 bases from V and 0 bases from J; junction bases left unmatched: 10. The CDR3 here is CASSYPKRESSYNEQFF. The CDR3 DNA follows: TGTGCCAGCAGCTACCCTAAGCGGGAGAGCTCCTACAATGAGCAGTTCTTC. Variable domain in full (rest from reference TRBV28 and TRBJ2-1): DVKVTQSSRYLVKRTGEKVFLECVQDMDHENMFWYRQDPGLGLRLIYFSYDVKMKEKGDIPEGYSVSREKKERFSLILESASTNQTSMYLCASSYPKRESSYNEQFFGPGTRLTVL.

This chain connects TRBV6-2 or TRBV6-3 to TRBJ1-2; no clear D. This CDR3 comprises 16 residues. Germline V lookup: CDR1 MNHEY, CDR2 SVGEGT. Trimming cost V 6 bases and J 2 bases, with 19 bases left between them. The CDR3: CASSPERRDLNYGYTF. CDR3 nucleotide sequence: TGTGCCAGCAGCCCGGAAAGGAGAGATTTGAACTATGGCTACACCTTC.

The chain is built from TRBV2 and TRBJ2-3, with 9 bases lining up with TRBD2. The germline gives CDR1 SNHLY, CDR2 FYNNEI. The CDR3 length is 15 residues. Losses at the gene ends were 4 bases for V and 3 bases for J; bases not matched to a gene: 5. The CDR3 bases are TGTGCCAGCAGTGGAGCGCTAGCGGGAACAGATACGCAGTATTTT. It encodes CASSGALAGTDTQYF.

The gene calls are TRBV21-1 and TRBJ2-7; the table's D call of TRBD1 was not tested on the DNA. TRBV21-1 is deemed a pseudogene. There are 15 residues in the CDR3. CDR3: CASSKALWDSYEQYF. In nucleotides, the CDR3 is TGTGCCAGCAGCAAAGCGCTTTGGGACAGCTACGAGCAGTACTTC.

J is TRBJ2-3 and V is TRBV3-1 (or the pseudogene TRBV3-2); tentatively, D is TRBD1 (5 bases). V lost 4 bases, J lost 4 bases, and 9 bases lay in between. CDR1 is LGHDT and CDR2 is YNNKEL in the germline V gene (reference sequence). The CDR3 consists of 13 residues. The CDR3 is CASSPLTADTQYF. The CDR3, as DNA: TGTGCCAGCAGCCCCCTGACAGCAGATACGCAGTATTTT.

The V and J genes are TRBV4-3 and TRBJ1-2; D gene uncertain. Germline CDR1 is LGHNA and CDR2 is YSLEER. This CDR3 has 15 residues. V was trimmed by 4 bases and J by 5 bases, leaving 17 bases between them. DNA for the CDR3: TGCGCCAGCAGCCCCTCTCGCGGGGAGAGATATGGCTACACCTTC. As protein: CASSPSRGERYGYTF.

The chain joins TRBV19 to TRBJ1-2; no definite D call. The ends were cut back, 0 bases at V and 8 bases at J, with 10 bases in the middle. Germline CDR1 LNHDA, CDR2 SQIVND (reference sequence). The CDR3 runs to 13 residues. In DNA form, the CDR3 reads TGTGCCAGTAGTATAGATCGGAGAAGGGGCTACACCTTC. Encoded protein: CASSIDRRRGYTF.

This clone was seen just once. V is TRBV6-5 and J is TRBJ2-1; the match to TRBD2 covers 8 bases. With V trimmed by 6 bases and J by 0 bases, 4 bases remained unmatched. CDR3 length: 15 amino acids. Germline V CDR1 and CDR2: MNHEY, SVGAGI. The CDR3 DNA reads TGTGCCAGCAGATCCCGGGGGGGCTCCTACAATGAGCAGTTCTTC. Protein sequence: CASRSRGGSYNEQFF.

The gene calls are TRBV6-1 and TRBJ1-3; possibly TRBD1 for D (5 bases). Per the germline V gene, CDR1 is MNHNS and CDR2 is SASEGT. CDR3 length: 16 residues. Trimming took off 2 bases at V and 2 bases at J, with 13 bases between the two ends. The CDR3 is CASSESRTRTGNTIYF. In nucleotides, the CDR3 is TGTGCCAGCAGTGAATCGAGGACAAGAACTGGAAACACCATATATTTT.

The chain combines TRBV7-9 with TRBJ1-1; the match to TRBD1 covers 9 bases. Germline V gene sequence: CDR1 SEHNR, CDR2 FQNEAQ (reference sequence). The CDR3 has 16 residues. The ends lost 5 bases at V and 1 base at J; junction bases unmatched: 8. CDR3 protein: CASSPEKGQGNTEAFF. CDR3 bases: TGTGCCAGCAGCCCTGAAAAGGGACAGGGGAACACTGAAGCTTTCTTT.

The V gene is TRBV27, the J gene TRBJ1-3; 7 bases match TRBD1. CDR3 length: 17 amino acids. V lost 3 bases, J lost 0 bases, and 8 bases stayed unmatched. Germline V gene lookup returns CDR1 MNHEY and CDR2 SMNVEV (reference sequence). This CDR3 is CASSFWTGRSSGNTIYF. The DNA of the CDR3 is TGTGCCAGCAGTTTTTGGACAGGAAGAAGCTCTGGAAACACCATATATTTT.

The V call is TRBV27, the J call TRBJ1-2; TRBD1 is a possible D gene (6 bases). CDR1 is MNHEY and CDR2 is SMNVEV in the germline V gene (reference sequence). There are 15 residues in the CDR3. The V end lost 8 bases, the J end lost 4 bases, and 20 bases lay between the germline ends. The CDR3 here is CASGRGGLTTYGYTF. CDR3 DNA sequence: TGTGCCAGCGGGCGGGGGGGGCTTACTACCTATGGCTACACCTTC.

The rearrangement uses TRBV4-3 and TRBJ2-7; 11 bases map to TRBD2. Germline assignment: CDR1 LGHNA and CDR2 YSLEER. CDR3 length: 14 residues. With 4 bases clipped from V and 2 bases from J, the junction kept 1 base outside the gene matches. The CDR3 spells CASSLAGGPYEQYF. In DNA form, the CDR3 reads TGCGCCAGCAGCCTAGCGGGAGGGCCCTACGAGCAGTACTTC.

CDR3 in DNA: TGCGCCAGCAGCTTGGAGGAGTTAGGCACTGAAGCTTTCTTT. Amino acid sequence: CASSLEELGTEAFF. V gene TRBV5-1 combines with J gene TRBJ1-1, with D uncertain. V was cut by 0 bases and J by 4 bases, with 10 bases left in between. The CDR3 is 14 amino acids. Germline V lookup: CDR1 SGHRS, CDR2 YFSETQ.

The J gene is TRBJ1-6, the V gene TRBV28; maybe TRBD1 (6 bases). The V gene's germline CDR1 is MDHEN and CDR2 SYDVKM. The CDR3 covers 14 residues. Trimming left V 5 bases short and J 9 bases short, with 14 bases between. In DNA form, the CDR3 reads TGTGCCAGCAGTAAACACAGGGAGAGTTCACCCCTCCACTTT. This encodes CASSKHRESSPLHF. Full variable domain (rest looked up from reference TRBV28 and TRBJ1-6): DVKVTQSSRYLVKRTGEKVFLECVQDMDHENMFWYRQDPGLGLRLIYFSYDVKMKEKGDIPEGYSVSREKKERFSLILESASTNQTSMYLCASSKHRESSPLHFGNGTRLTVT.

This clone has just one count. The CDR3, as DNA: TGTGCCAGCACCGGGAGGGACTCCTACGAGCAGTACTTC. Amino acid sequence: CASTGRDSYEQYF. J is TRBJ2-7 and V is TRBV28; 8 positions match TRBD2. Germline CDR1 and CDR2: MDHEN and SYDVKM. After removal of 7 bases from V and 0 bases from J, the junction contained 2 bases not matched to a gene. The CDR3 runs to 13 residues. Full variable domain (rest looked up from reference TRBV28 and TRBJ2-7): DVKVTQSSRYLVKRTGEKVFLECVQDMDHENMFWYRQDPGLGLRLIYFSYDVKMKEKGDIPEGYSVSREKKERFSLILESASTNQTSMYLCASTGRDSYEQYFGPGTRLTVT.

The chain is built from TRBV7-2 and TRBJ2-3; D gene uncertain. The CDR3 sequence is 15 residues long. Trimming removed 6 bases at V and 0 bases at J, with 13 bases between. CDR1 is SGHTA and CDR2 is FQGNSA in the germline V gene. Here the CDR3 reads CASREYAVSTDTQYF. The CDR3 DNA sequence: TGTGCCAGCAGGGAGTATGCGGTTAGCACAGATACGCAGTATTTT.

This clone was picked up a small number of times. V usage is TRBV27 and J usage is TRBJ2-1, with 7 bases matching TRBD2. This CDR3 has 14 amino acids. After removal of 4 bases from V and 8 bases from J, the junction contained 8 bases not matched to a gene. Per germline, CDR1 MNHEY and CDR2 SMNVEV (reference sequence). CDR3 nucleotide sequence: TGTGCCAGCAGTTGGCGGGAGCACAAGGATGAGCAGTTCTTC. Its translation is CASSWREHKDEQFF.

The chain joins TRBV2 to TRBJ1-6; possibly TRBD1 for D (5 bases). CDR3 size: 16 residues. Trimming left V 7 bases short and J 7 bases short, with 20 bases between. CDR1 SNHLY and CDR2 FYNNEI come from the germline V gene. This chain's CDR3 is CASKIDSATRNSPLHF. CDR3 DNA: TGTGCCAGCAAAATTGACAGCGCCACAAGAAATTCACCCCTCCACTTT.